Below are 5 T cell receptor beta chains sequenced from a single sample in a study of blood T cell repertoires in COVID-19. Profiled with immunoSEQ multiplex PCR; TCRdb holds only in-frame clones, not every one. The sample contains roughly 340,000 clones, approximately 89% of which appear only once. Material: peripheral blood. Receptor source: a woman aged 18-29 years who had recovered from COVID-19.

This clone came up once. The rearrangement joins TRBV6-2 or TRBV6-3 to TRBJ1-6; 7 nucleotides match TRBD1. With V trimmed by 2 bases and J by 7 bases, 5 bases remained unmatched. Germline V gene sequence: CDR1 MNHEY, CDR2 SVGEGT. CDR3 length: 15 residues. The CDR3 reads CASSYRDSENSPLHF. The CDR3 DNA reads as TGTGCCAGCAGTTACCGGGACAGCGAAAATTCACCCCTCCACTTT.

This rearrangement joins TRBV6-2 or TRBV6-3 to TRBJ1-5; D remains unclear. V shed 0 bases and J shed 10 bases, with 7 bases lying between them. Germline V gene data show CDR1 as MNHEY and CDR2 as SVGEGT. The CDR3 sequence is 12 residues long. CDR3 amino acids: CASSYSIHPQHF. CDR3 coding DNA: TGTGCCAGCAGTTACTCGATACATCCCCAGCATTTT.

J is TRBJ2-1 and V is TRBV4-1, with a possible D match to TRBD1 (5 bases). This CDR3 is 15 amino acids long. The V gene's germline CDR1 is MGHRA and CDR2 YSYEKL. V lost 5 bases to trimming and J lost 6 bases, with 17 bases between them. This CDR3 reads CASSSPTEKRNEQFF. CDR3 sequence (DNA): TGCGCCAGCAGCTCCCCGACAGAGAAGCGCAATGAGCAGTTCTTC.

CDR3 loop: CASSLTGSPLHF. The CDR3 DNA reads TGCGCCAGCAGCCTGACGGGGTCACCCCTCCACTTT. The rearrangement uses TRBV5-1 and TRBJ1-6; D remains ambiguous. Germline assignment: CDR1 SGHRS and CDR2 YFSETQ. The CDR3 length is 12 residues. Trimming pared 4 bases from V and 10 bases from J, leaving 9 bases between.

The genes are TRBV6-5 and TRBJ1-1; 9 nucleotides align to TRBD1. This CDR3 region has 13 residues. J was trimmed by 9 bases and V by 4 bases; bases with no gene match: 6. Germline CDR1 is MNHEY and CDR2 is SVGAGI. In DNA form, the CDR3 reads TGTGCCAGCAGTTTCCGGGACAGGGCGAAAGCTTTCTTT. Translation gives CASSFRDRAKAFF.